This TCR beta chain was sequenced for a study of response to subunit inactivated influenza vaccine. This clonotype was detected a few times. What it binds is unknown. TCRdb re-called the RT-PCR reads with MiXCR, one entry per CDR3 protein. The sample holds over 750,000 distinct CDR3 sequences; around 20% are singletons and the top ten take 10%. This CDR3 spans 13 amino acids. The V and J ends lost 4 bases and 8 bases, in that order; junction bases with no gene match: 6. Per germline, CDR1 SGHTA and CDR2 FQGNSA. General observations from the study: Few new T cells, the authors suggested, are recruited by each seasonal influenza vaccination.

This rearrangement joins TRBV7-2 to TRBJ2-7, with 9 bases identical to TRBD1. This specimen was PBMCs from blood, taken more than 4 days after vaccination. The clonotype originates from a middle-aged man who received an inactivated influenza vaccine. The CDR3 nucleotides read TGTGCCAGCAGCTCCCGGGACAGGGAGAAGCAGTACTTC. It codes for CASSSRDREKQYF.